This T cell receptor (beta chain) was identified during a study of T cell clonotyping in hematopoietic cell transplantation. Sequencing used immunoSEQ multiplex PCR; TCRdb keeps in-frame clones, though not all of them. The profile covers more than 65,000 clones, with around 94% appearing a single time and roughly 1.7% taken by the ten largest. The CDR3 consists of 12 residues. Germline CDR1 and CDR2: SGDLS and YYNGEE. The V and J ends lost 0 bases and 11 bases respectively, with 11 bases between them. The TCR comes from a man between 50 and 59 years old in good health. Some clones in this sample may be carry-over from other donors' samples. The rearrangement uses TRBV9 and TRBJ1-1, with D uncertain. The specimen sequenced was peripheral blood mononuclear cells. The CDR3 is CASSVVEGRAFF. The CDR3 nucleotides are TGTGCCAGCAGCGTAGTAGAAGGGAGGGCTTTCTTT. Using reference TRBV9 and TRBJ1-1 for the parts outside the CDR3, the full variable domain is DSGVTQTPKHLITATGQRVTLRCSPRSGDLSVYWYQQSLDQGLQFLIQYYNGEERAKGNILERFSAQQFPDLHSELNLSSLELGDSALYFCASSVVEGRAFFGQGTRLTVV.